These 32 T cell receptor beta chains were all obtained from the same sample, sequenced in a study of T cell responses to AZD1222 COVID-19 vaccine. Only in-frame clones appear in the TCRdb table, and some are missing; sequencing was by immunoSEQ multiplex PCR. The repertoire holds approximately 110,000 clones, roughly 90% seen once, with 4.4% in the top ten. Here the sequenced sample was peripheral blood, taken on day 0 of AZD1222 vaccination. These receptors were collected from an adult in good health.

V usage is TRBV14 and J usage is TRBJ1-2, with D possibly being TRBD1 (5 bases). Trimming pared 3 bases from V and 4 bases from J, leaving 30 bases between. Germline V gene data show CDR1 as SGHDN and CDR2 as FVKESK. CDR3 length: 20 amino acids. The CDR3 sequence: CASSHTSGGRSREWSYGYTF. The CDR3 coding sequence is TGTGCCAGCAGCCACACTAGTGGGGGACGGAGCAGGGAGTGGAGCTATGGCTACACCTTC.

This chain joins TRBV5-1 and TRBJ1-1; D might be TRBD1 (5 bases). The V and J ends lost 3 bases and 6 bases respectively, with 18 bases between them. The germline V gene has CDR1 SGHRS and CDR2 YFSETQ. This CDR3 has 15 residues. In nucleotides, the CDR3 is TGCGCCAGCAGCTCACCGGGACGCGGACCGGCTGAAGCTTTCTTT. Translation: CASSSPGRGPAEAFF.

The chain couples TRBV6-6 to TRBJ1-3; no clear D gene. Germline V gene data show CDR1 as MNHNY and CDR2 as SVGAGI (reference sequence). The CDR3 is made up of 14 amino acids. The V gene lost 1 base and the J gene lost 4 bases, with 8 bases spanning the gap. The CDR3: CASSYYGPGNTIYF. In DNA form, the CDR3 reads TGTGCCAGCAGTTACTACGGACCGGGAAACACCATATATTTT.

J is TRBJ2-1 and V is TRBV2, with D possibly being TRBD2 (6 bases). This CDR3 is 16 amino acids long. In germline, CDR1 is SNHLY, CDR2 FYNNEI. Trimming removed 2 bases at V and 2 bases at J, with 13 bases between. CDR3 loop: CASSEFASVPYNEQFF. The CDR3 DNA sequence: TGTGCCAGCAGTGAATTTGCTAGCGTCCCCTACAATGAGCAGTTCTTC. The full variable domain, completed using reference TRBV2 and TRBJ2-1, is EPEVTQTPSHQVTQMGQEVILRCVPISNHLYFYWYRQILGQKVEFLVSFYNNEISEKSEIFDDQFSVERPDGSNFTLKIRSTKLEDSAMYFCASSEFASVPYNEQFFGPGTRLTVL.

This chain joins TRBV4-3 and TRBJ2-3, with D perhaps TRBD1 (6 bases). This CDR3 is built from 15 residues. CDR1 and CDR2 (germline): LGHNA, YSLEER. Trimming cost V 1 base and J 0 bases, with 8 bases left between them. CDR3 DNA: TGCGCCAGCAGCCAAGCAGGGGCCAGCACAGATACGCAGTATTTT. It is translated as CASSQAGASTDTQYF.

This clone came up once. The chain carries TRBV7-9 and TRBJ1-1, with TRBD1 matching over 10 bases. The CDR3 is made up of 17 amino acids. Germline CDR1 SEHNR, CDR2 FQNEAQ (reference sequence). V lost 2 bases to trimming and J lost 1 base; unmatched junction nucleotides: 7. CDR3 DNA sequence: TGTGCCAGCAGCTTAAGCGGACAGGGGGAAAGGAACACTGAAGCTTTCTTT. Translation gives CASSLSGQGERNTEAFF. The whole variable domain, remainder taken from reference TRBV7-9 and TRBJ1-1, is DTGVSQNPRHKITKRGQNVTFRCDPISEHNRLYWYRQTLGQGPEFLTYFQNEAQLEKSRLLSDRFSAERPKGSFSTLEIQRTEQGDSAMYLCASSLSGQGERNTEAFFGQGTRLTVV.

V and J are TRBV7-9 and TRBJ2-5; tentative D call: TRBD2 (7 bases). Germline V gives CDR1 SEHNR, CDR2 FQNEAQ (reference sequence). The CDR3 contains 13 residues. Trimming cost V 6 bases and J 5 bases, with 13 bases left between them. The CDR3 sequence: CASSSSGGETQYF. The CDR3 DNA reads as TGTGCCAGCAGTTCCTCGGGGGGCGAGACCCAGTACTTC.

The V call is TRBV7-9, the J call TRBJ1-6; 10 bases line up with TRBD1. Trimming at V came to 8 bases and at J to 3 bases, leaving 1 base not matched to a gene. Germline CDR1 is SEHNR and CDR2 is FQNEAQ (reference sequence). CDR3 length: 14 residues. CDR3 loop: CASGTGDYNSPLHF. CDR3 DNA: TGTGCCAGCGGGACAGGGGACTATAATTCACCCCTCCACTTT.

The V and J genes are TRBV5-1 and TRBJ2-1, with a possible D match to TRBD1 (5 bases). The CDR3 runs to 15 residues. Per germline, CDR1 SGHRS and CDR2 YFSETQ. The V and J ends lost 1 base and 5 bases respectively, with 13 bases between them. CDR3 nucleotides: TGCGCCAGCAGCTTGTTCGGAGTGACAGACAATGAGCAGTTCTTC. It codes for CASSLFGVTDNEQFF. Full variable domain (outside the CDR3, taken from reference TRBV5-1 and TRBJ2-1): KAGVTQTPRYLIKTRGQQVTLSCSPISGHRSVSWYQQTPGQGLQFLFEYFSETQRNKGNFPGRFSGRQFSNSRSEMNVSTLELGDSALYLCASSLFGVTDNEQFFGPGTRLTVL.

The chain uses TRBV27 and TRBJ2-3, with 7 bases identical to TRBD1. Germline V CDR1 and CDR2: MNHEY, SMNVEV (reference sequence). After removal of 5 bases from V and 4 bases from J, the junction contained 9 bases not matched to a gene. The CDR3 is 15 amino acids. CDR3 nucleotides: TGTGCCAGCAGTATCAGGGGGTGGGGTTCAGATACGCAGTATTTT. It specifies CASSIRGWGSDTQYF.

The genes are TRBV7-2 and TRBJ2-2; D call uncertain. Trimming pared 5 bases from V and 3 bases from J, leaving 13 bases between. Germline-derived CDR1 and CDR2 are SGHTA and FQGNSA. This CDR3 contains 15 residues. CDR3 residues: CASSPRAYYTGELFF. CDR3 bases: TGTGCCAGCAGCCCAAGGGCCTATTACACCGGGGAGCTGTTTTTT. Supplemented by reference TRBV7-2 and TRBJ2-2, the full variable domain reads GAGVSQSPSNKVTEKGKDVELRCDPISGHTALYWYRQSLGQGLEFLIYFQGNSAPDKSGLPSDRFSAERTGGSVSTLTIQRTQQEDSAVYLCASSPRAYYTGELFFGEGSRLTVL.

V is TRBV3-1 (or the pseudogene TRBV3-2) and J is TRBJ1-2; tentatively, D is TRBD1 (5 bases). Germline-derived CDR1 and CDR2 are LGHDT and YNNKEL (reference sequence). V shed 2 bases and J shed 2 bases, with 15 bases lying between them. This CDR3 comprises 16 residues. CDR3 bases: TGTGCCAGCAGCCAAAACAGGACGGATACAAACTATGGCTACACCTTC. It encodes CASSQNRTDTNYGYTF.

The chain is built from TRBV9 and TRBJ2-2, with 8 positions matching TRBD1. Germline CDR1 SGDLS, CDR2 YYNGEE. Trimming took 0 bases from V and 7 from J; bases not matched to a gene: 5. The CDR3 runs 15 residues. The CDR3 region is CASSVDRQGIGELFF. The CDR3 DNA reads as TGTGCCAGCAGCGTAGATCGACAGGGGATCGGGGAGCTGTTTTTT.

V is TRBV6-5 and J is TRBJ1-5; TRBD1 might be the D (5 bases). CDR1 and CDR2 from the germline V gene are MNHEY and SVGAGI. This CDR3 region has 13 residues. V was clipped by 2 bases and J by 9 bases, with 11 bases between them. As DNA, the CDR3 is TGTGCCAGCAGTTACGCCGGACAAGGGCCCCAGCATTTT. The encoded protein is CASSYAGQGPQHF.

This clone was recorded only once. The rearrangement links TRBV24-1 to TRBJ1-5; a weak D match, TRBD1 (6 bases). Trimming removed 3 bases from V and 5 bases from J, with 10 bases in between. CDR3 length equals 14 residues. Germline V gives CDR1 KGHDR, CDR2 SFDVKD. CDR3 sequence reads: CATSDGQSDQPQHF. CDR3 bases: TGTGCCACCAGTGATGGACAGAGCGATCAGCCCCAGCATTTT.

The rearrangement uses TRBV9 and TRBJ2-7; 9 nucleotides match TRBD1. Germline CDR1 SGDLS, CDR2 YYNGEE. Trimming took 3 bases from V and 1 from J; bases not matched to a gene: 5. There are 15 residues in the CDR3. CDR3 bases: TGTGCCAGCAGCGCGGGACAGGGCTTATCCTACGAGCAGTACTTC. This translates into CASSAGQGLSYEQYF.

This sequence joins TRBV2 and TRBJ1-1, with D perhaps TRBD1 (6 bases). V dropped 7 bases and J dropped 0 bases, with 12 bases sitting between them. CDR1 and CDR2 from the germline V gene are SNHLY and FYNNEI. The CDR3 loop spans 14 amino acids. The CDR3 nucleotides read TGTGCCAGCAAGGGGGATTCCATGAACACTGAAGCTTTCTTT. Translating it yields CASKGDSMNTEAFF.

The V call is TRBV5-4, the J call TRBJ2-4; TRBD2 might be the D (7 bases). V gave up 4 bases and J gave up 8 bases, with 16 bases separating them. Germline assignment: CDR1 SGHNT and CDR2 YYREEE (reference sequence). The CDR3 loop spans 14 amino acids. The CDR3 sequence: CASSGGPGRDIQYF. The DNA of the CDR3 is TGTGCCAGCAGCGGGGGGCCAGGGAGGGACATTCAGTACTTC. Combining the CDR3 with reference TRBV5-4 and TRBJ2-4 gives the whole variable domain ETGVTQSPTHLIKTRGQQVTLRCSSQSGHNTVSWYQQALGQGPQFIFQYYREEENGRGNFPPRFSGLQFPNYSSELNVNALELDDSALYLCASSGGPGRDIQYFGAGTRLSVL.

The rearrangement uses TRBV19 and TRBJ1-4; the D gene is possibly TRBD1 (5 bases). Trimming stripped 2 bases from V and 8 bases from J, with 12 bases between. CDR3 length equals 14 residues. Looked up from germline, CDR1 is LNHDA and CDR2 is SQIVND (reference sequence). CDR3 residues: CASSIRGAGEKLFF. The DNA of the CDR3 is TGTGCCAGTAGTATAAGAGGGGCCGGCGAAAAACTGTTTTTT.

CDR3 region: CASSWGQGQETQYF. CDR3 nucleotides: TGTGCCAGCAGCTGGGGACAGGGCCAAGAGACCCAGTACTTC. The chain recombines TRBV5-4 with TRBJ2-5; the match to TRBD1 covers 9 bases. Trimming removed 3 bases from V and 1 base from J; junction bases left unmatched: 1. The CDR3 is 14 residues long. Germline V CDR1 and CDR2: SGHNT, YYREEE (reference sequence).

The chain recombines TRBV7-9 with TRBJ2-5; D gene unclear. CDR1 is SEHNR and CDR2 is FQNEAQ in the germline V gene (reference sequence). Between the trimmed V and J ends, which lost 8 bases and 0 bases, there was a span of 7 bases. The CDR3 spans 12 residues. The CDR3 is CASRADQETQYF. In nucleotides, the CDR3 is TGTGCCAGCCGGGCAGACCAAGAGACCCAGTACTTC.

The chain links TRBV9 to TRBJ2-7; possibly TRBD1 for D (6 bases). CDR1 is SGDLS and CDR2 is YYNGEE in the germline V gene. V was pared by 3 bases and J by 3 bases, with 13 bases between. The CDR3 is made up of 14 amino acids. CDR3 amino acids: CASSAGQLYYEQYF. The CDR3 DNA reads as TGTGCCAGCAGCGCCGGACAGCTATACTACGAGCAGTACTTC.

The chain is built from TRBV30 and TRBJ1-5; perhaps TRBD1 as D (5 bases). Germline CDR1 is GTSNPN and CDR2 is SVGIG (reference sequence). The V end was cut by 2 bases, the J end by 5 bases, with 10 bases between. The CDR3 is 13 residues long. CDR3 in amino acids: CAWSRQGDQPQHF. The CDR3 region has the DNA TGTGCCTGGAGTCGGCAGGGCGATCAGCCCCAGCATTTT.

In this sample, this clone turned up once. This sequence joins TRBV7-2 and TRBJ2-7; 8 bases agree with TRBD2. The germline CDR1 and CDR2 sequences are SGHTA and FQGNSA. With 11 bases clipped from V and 6 bases from J, the junction kept 12 bases outside the gene matches. This CDR3 is 13 amino acids long. CDR3 sequence: CALKASGSGEQYF. In DNA form, the CDR3 reads TGTGCCCTCAAGGCGAGCGGGAGCGGCGAGCAGTACTTC.

The rearrangement uses TRBV28 and TRBJ2-7, with D possibly TRBD2 on 7 matching bases. Trimming took off 3 bases at V and 2 bases at J, with 17 bases between the two ends. Looked up from germline, CDR1 is MDHEN and CDR2 is SYDVKM. The CDR3 has 16 residues. CDR3 protein: CASSFSGHGTTYEQYF. For the CDR3, the DNA is TGTGCCAGCAGTTTCTCGGGACATGGGACTACCTACGAGCAGTACTTC.

The genes are TRBV28 and TRBJ1-1; TRBD1 is a possible D gene (6 bases). The germline V gene encodes CDR1 MDHEN and CDR2 SYDVKM. The V and J ends lost 5 bases and 11 bases respectively, with 30 bases between them. This CDR3 comprises 17 residues. The CDR3 protein is CASSPSQAGASSFRAFF. The CDR3 region has the DNA TGTGCCAGCAGTCCCTCCCAGGCAGGGGCGTCGAGCTTTCGTGCTTTCTTT.

In regard to this clone: Other DNA sequences from this sample encode an identical CDR3 as well. The chain uses TRBV29-1 and TRBJ1-5; possible D gene TRBD1, 5 bases. Trimming removed 0 bases at V and 6 bases at J, with 9 bases between. CDR3 length: 13 residues. Germline CDR1 and CDR2: SQVTM and ANQGSEA. The CDR3 coding sequence is TGCAGCGTTGAAGAGGGCGGGGGTCAGCCCCAGCATTTT. Residues: CSVEEGGGQPQHF.

CDR3 nucleotides: TGTGCCAGCAGCGCTAGCGTAGGGGACACCGGGGAGCTGTTTTTT. Protein product: CASSASVGDTGELFF. This rearrangement joins TRBV6-5 to TRBJ2-2; TRBD2 is a possible D gene (6 bases). Per germline, CDR1 MNHEY and CDR2 SVGAGI. The CDR3 contains 15 residues. V was clipped by 6 bases and J by 3 bases, with 14 bases between them.

This clone turned up a few times. The chain recombines TRBV5-1 with TRBJ1-5, with D unresolved. The germline CDR1 and CDR2 sequences are SGHRS and YFSETQ. V was clipped by 0 bases and J by 7 bases, with 8 bases between them. The CDR3 length is 13 residues. DNA for the CDR3: TGCGCCAGCAGCTTGGGAGGGTCACAGCCCCAGCATTTT. It codes for CASSLGGSQPQHF.

The count of this clone is one. V usage is TRBV5-4 and J usage is TRBJ1-2; TRBD1 matches 8 bases. The CDR3 length is 15 residues. J lost 4 bases, V lost 0 bases, and 5 bases had no gene match. CDR1 SGHNT and CDR2 YYREEE come from the germline V gene (reference sequence). The CDR3 DNA follows: TGTGCCAGCAGCTTGGCAACAGGGGGGTCCTATGGCTACACCTTC. This gives the protein CASSLATGGSYGYTF. Combining the CDR3 with reference TRBV5-4 and TRBJ1-2 gives the whole variable domain ETGVTQSPTHLIKTRGQQVTLRCSSQSGHNTVSWYQQALGQGPQFIFQYYREEENGRGNFPPRFSGLQFPNYSSELNVNALELDDSALYLCASSLATGGSYGYTFGSGTRLTVV.

This chain connects TRBV7-9 to TRBJ1-1; tentatively, D is TRBD1 (6 bases). V lost 11 bases and J 4 bases, leaving 14 bases between the germline ends. Germline V gene lookup returns CDR1 SEHNR and CDR2 FQNEAQ (reference sequence). The CDR3 is 12 residues long. In nucleotides, the CDR3 is TGTGCCGGCGTGACAGGAGTCACTGAAGCTTTCTTT. Its protein product is CAGVTGVTEAFF. Complete variable domain (other parts from reference TRBV7-9 and TRBJ1-1): DTGVSQNPRHKITKRGQNVTFRCDPISEHNRLYWYRQTLGQGPEFLTYFQNEAQLEKSRLLSDRFSAERPKGSFSTLEIQRTEQGDSAMYLCAGVTGVTEAFFGQGTRLTVV.

The rearrangement uses TRBV11-1 and TRBJ2-1; 7 bases align to TRBD1. Germline assignment: CDR1 SGHAT and CDR2 FQDESV (reference sequence). The CDR3 runs to 16 residues. The V segment lost 5 bases and the J segment 4 bases; nucleotides outside the gene matches: 11. In DNA form, the CDR3 reads TGTGCCAGCAGCCTGACCGGGACAGTCCAATACAATGAGCAGTTCTTC. This codes for CASSLTGTVQYNEQFF.